A single sample is the source of the 15 T cell receptor beta chains below, sequenced in a study of blood T cell repertoires in COVID-19. Assay used: immunoSEQ multiplex PCR; TCRdb lists only in-frame clones, some missing. Of about 130,000 clones listed, around nine tenths are singletons. Input material: peripheral blood. These receptors were obtained from a man aged 50 to 59 with active COVID-19.

The chain uses TRBV11-2 and TRBJ1-4; 8 bases line up with TRBD1. The CDR3 runs to 15 residues. Germline V lookup: CDR1 SGHAT, CDR2 FQNNGV. Trimming at V came to 5 bases and at J to 5 bases, leaving 7 bases not matched to a gene. The CDR3: CASSAQGAKNEKLFF. The CDR3 coding sequence is TGTGCCAGCAGCGCCCAGGGGGCAAAGAATGAAAAACTGTTTTTT.

This chain joins TRBV7-2 and TRBJ2-4, with a weak D call TRBD2 (5 bases). Germline CDR1 and CDR2: SGHTA and FQGNSA. Trimming stripped 4 bases from V and 3 bases from J, with 10 bases between. The CDR3 spans 14 residues. The CDR3 DNA follows: TGTGCCAGCAGCTCCGGGATGAGCAAAAACATTCAGTACTTC. Its translation is CASSSGMSKNIQYF.

The gene calls are TRBV3-1 (or the pseudogene TRBV3-2) and TRBJ2-1; 10 positions match TRBD2. Per germline, CDR1 LGHDT and CDR2 YNNKEL (reference sequence). This CDR3 region has 19 residues. After removal of 3 bases from V and 0 bases from J, the junction contained 11 bases not matched to a gene. CDR3 in amino acids: CASSHSLASGRNSYNEQFF. In DNA, the CDR3 is TGTGCCAGCAGCCACTCTCTGGCTAGCGGGAGAAACTCCTACAATGAGCAGTTCTTC.

This clone was seen a handful of times. The chain links TRBV5-8 to TRBJ2-4, with unresolved D. CDR3 length equals 15 residues. The V end lost 1 base, the J end lost 5 bases, and 13 bases lay between the germline ends. Germline-derived CDR1 and CDR2 are SGHTS and YDEGEE. The CDR3, as DNA: TGTGCCAGCAGCTTGAGGTCTAGGTTAGAAAACATTCAGTACTTC. Amino acids: CASSLRSRLENIQYF.

The chain carries TRBV6-5 and TRBJ1-6; TRBD1 might be the D (5 bases). Looked up from germline, CDR1 is MNHEY and CDR2 is SVGAGI. The V gene lost 0 bases and the J gene lost 10 bases, with 10 bases spanning the gap. This CDR3 spans 14 amino acids. The CDR3 here is CASSYSGRVSPLHF. DNA for the CDR3: TGTGCCAGCAGTTACTCAGGCAGGGTCTCACCCCTCCACTTT.

This chain links TRBV2 with TRBJ1-5, with unresolved D. The V gene lost 1 base and the J gene lost 7 bases, with 11 bases spanning the gap. The length of the CDR3 is 14 residues. Germline V lookup: CDR1 SNHLY, CDR2 FYNNEI. CDR3 region: CASSEGAPRQPQHF. The CDR3 DNA reads TGTGCCAGCAGTGAAGGGGCCCCCAGGCAGCCCCAGCATTTT.

The rearrangement links TRBV18 to TRBJ2-3; TRBD2 matches 14 bases. With 3 bases clipped from V and 2 bases from J, the junction kept 1 base outside the gene matches. The CDR3 has 16 amino acids. Per germline, CDR1 KGHSH and CDR2 LQKENI. In nucleotides, the CDR3 is TGTGCCAGCTCACCGGGACTAGCGGGAGTCACAGATACGCAGTATTTT. This codes for CASSPGLAGVTDTQYF.

This chain links TRBV28 with TRBJ1-2; 7 positions match TRBD1. V shed 7 bases and J 8 bases; nucleotides not matched to a gene: 19. Per germline, CDR1 MDHEN and CDR2 SYDVKM. The CDR3 has 16 residues. CDR3 in amino acids: CASIPNRGTDFKGYTF. The CDR3 bases are TGTGCCAGCATCCCTAACCGTGGGACAGACTTTAAAGGCTACACCTTC.

Only a few counts were recorded for this clone. CDR3 sequence: CASRTGDSPLHF. The CDR3 bases are TGTGCCAGCAGAACAGGGGATTCACCCCTCCACTTT. The chain uses TRBV3-1 (or the pseudogene TRBV3-2) and TRBJ1-6; 7 nucleotides match TRBD1. Germline V gene lookup returns CDR1 LGHDT and CDR2 YNNKEL (reference sequence). V was pared by 6 bases and J by 8 bases, with 1 base of the junction left unmatched. This CDR3 has 12 amino acids.

This clone was seen a handful of times. The chain couples TRBV18 to TRBJ2-1; the D gene is possibly TRBD1 (5 bases). The CDR3 sequence is 13 residues long. Germline V gene lookup returns CDR1 KGHSH and CDR2 LQKENI. V was shortened by 3 bases and J by 7 bases, with 10 bases between the two germline ends. The CDR3 nucleotides read TGTGCCAGCTCACCTACAGGCATGAATGAGCAGTTCTTC. Protein: CASSPTGMNEQFF.

The DNA of the CDR3 is TGTGCCAGCAGTGTGCAGGTTTCCTACGAGCAGTACTTC. The encoded protein is CASSVQVSYEQYF. The V and J genes are TRBV2 and TRBJ2-7; D is uncertain. This CDR3 spans 13 amino acids. Germline V gene lookup returns CDR1 SNHLY and CDR2 FYNNEI. Deletions cut 4 bases from V and 1 base from J, with 8 bases between.

The genes are TRBV27 and TRBJ2-1, with 9 bases lining up with TRBD1. Germline assignment: CDR1 MNHEY and CDR2 SMNVEV (reference sequence). V was clipped by 8 bases and J by 9 bases; unmatched bases: 11. The CDR3 is 14 residues long. The CDR3 nucleotides read TGTGCCAGCCGACCGACAGGGGGTAGGGGTGAGCAGTTCTTC. It specifies CASRPTGGRGEQFF.

The J gene is TRBJ2-1, the V gene TRBV7-9; a weak D match, TRBD1 (5 bases). The V gene lost 5 bases and the J gene lost 10 bases, with 15 bases spanning the gap. In germline, CDR1 is SEHNR, CDR2 FQNEAQ (reference sequence). The CDR3 extends over 13 amino acids. CDR3 amino acids: CASSLGPLEEQFF. DNA of the CDR3: TGTGCCAGCAGCCTGGGGCCACTGGAAGAGCAGTTCTTC.

This chain connects TRBV7-9 to TRBJ1-2; weak D call: TRBD1 (5 bases). Germline CDR1 SEHNR, CDR2 FQNEAQ (reference sequence). Trimming pared 5 bases from V and 7 bases from J, leaving 11 bases between. The CDR3 extends over 12 amino acids. Here the CDR3 reads CASSLDMRGYTF. The DNA for the CDR3 is TGTGCCAGCAGCCTGGACATGCGTGGCTACACCTTC.

This clone was seen once. V and J are TRBV10-3 and TRBJ2-6, with unresolved D. Germline CDR1 is ENHRY and CDR2 is SYGVKD. The CDR3 runs to 16 residues. The V and J ends lost 4 bases and 0 bases respectively, with 10 bases between them. The CDR3: CAISGYGGSGANVLTF. The DNA for the CDR3 is TGTGCCATCAGTGGATACGGTGGCTCTGGGGCCAACGTCCTGACTTTC.